These T cell receptor beta chains were read from a single sample in a study of OX40 agonist ivuxolimab in advanced cancers. TCRdb's copy holds only in-frame clones and misses some; the assay was immunoSEQ multiplex PCR. This sample has roughly 8,400 clones, with 70% found just once. The material was CD4+ or CD8+ T cells sorted from blood, obtained in a trial of the OX40 agonist ivuxolimab. The receptor source for this set is an adult with an advanced solid tumor such as melanoma, head and neck, liver or kidney cancer. Each CDR3 is given with its conserved first and last residue. D genes are given only for firm matches. Clone size appears in some rows only: once, few, many, or a class for an expanded clone.

14 . TRBJ1-2 TRBD1 TRBV6-6 TGTGCCAGCAGTTACCCGGCAGGGGGCGATGGCTACACCTTC CASSYPAGGDGYTF
15 . TRBJ1-5 TRBD1 TRBV30 TGTGCCTGGAGTCGAGGGACAGACAGCAATCAGCCCCAGCATTTT CAWSRGTDSNQPQHF
14 . TRBJ2-1 TRBD1 TRBV6-6 TGTGCCAGCAGTTACAGACAGGGGCAGGATGAGCAGTTCTTC CASSYRQGQDEQFF
14 . TRBJ1-4 . TRBV21-1 TGTGCCAGCATACTACAGGGAATTCGGGAAAAACTGTTTTTT CASILQGIREKLFF
14 once TRBJ1-3 TRBD1 TRBV19 TGTGCCAGTAAATTAACAGGGGCTGGAAACACCATATATTTT CASKLTGAGNTIYF
15 . TRBJ1-5 TRBD1 TRBV10-2 TGCGCCAGCAGTGACCCAGGACAGGGCAATCAGCCCCAGCATTTT CASSDPGQGNQPQHF
15 . TRBJ1-5 . TRBV19 TGTGCCAGTAGTATATGGAGGGCTAGCAATCAGCCCCAGCATTTT CASSIWRASNQPQHF
16 few TRBJ1-2 TRBD1 TRBV5-4 TGTGCCAGCAGCCCGGGCGGACAGGGGTCTTACTATGGCTACACCTTC CASSPGGQGSYYGYTF
15 . TRBJ2-7 TRBD2 TRBV6-6 TGTGCCAGCAGTTACTCGATGGGAGGGGAGGCCGAGCAGTACTTC CASSYSMGGEAEQYF
15 . TRBJ2-3 . TRBV9 TGTGCCAGCGGGCCCTCGGGGTCTCGCACAGATACGCAGTATTTT CASGPSGSRTDTQYF
14 medium-sized TRBJ2-7 . TRBV13 TGTGCCAGCAGTGGAGATAACACCGACTACGAGCAGTACTTC CASSGDNTDYEQYF
14 . TRBJ1-1 . TRBV19 TGTGCCAGTAGTATAGTAGGCGGCGCCACTGAAGCTTTCTTT CASSIVGGATEAFF
13 few TRBJ2-7 . TRBV4-2 TGTGCCAGCAGCCAATTTAGTTCCTACGAGCAGTACTTC CASSQFSSYEQYF
14 . TRBJ2-7 TRBD2 TRBV9 TGTGCCAGCAGCTTGGGACTAGCGGGATACGAGCAGTACTTC CASSLGLAGYEQYF
15 . TRBJ2-5 TRBD2 TRBV4-1 TGCGCCAGCAGCCAAGAACTAGCGGTACAAGAGACCCAGTACTTC CASSQELAVQETQYF
12 . TRBJ2-2 . TRBV30 TGTGCCTGGAGCCAGCTTTACGGGGAGCTGTTTTTT CAWSQLYGELFF
14 . TRBJ1-4 TRBD1 TRBV9 TGTGCCAGCAGCGTAGGAGCAGGGGGCAAAAAACTGTTTTTT CASSVGAGGKKLFF
19 medium-sized TRBJ2-7 TRBD1 TRBV6-1 TGTGCCAGCAGTGACTACCTGATGCAGACGGGACAGAGCTCCTACGAGCAGTACTTC CASSDYLMQTGQSSYEQYF
15 . TRBJ2-6 . TRBV6-1 TGTGCCAGCAGTGAAAACAGGGCTGGGGCCAACGTCCTGACTTTC CASSENRAGANVLTF
15 few TRBJ1-5 . TRBV19 TGTGCCAGTAGATGGGGGGGTAGTAGCAATCAGCCCCAGCATTTT CASRWGGSSNQPQHF
15 . TRBJ2-7 TRBD1 TRBV4-1 TGCGCCAGCAGCGTAGTTCGGGACAGGGGATACGAGCAGTACTTC CASSVVRDRGYEQYF
14 . TRBJ2-1 . TRBV27 TGTGCCAGCAGTTTGACAGGAGTTAACAATGAGCAGTTCTTC CASSLTGVNNEQFF
12 . TRBJ1-2 . TRBV19 TGTGCCAGTAGCCCAGGCTTCTATGGCTACACCTTC CASSPGFYGYTF
15 . TRBJ2-5 TRBD2 TRBV6-5 TGTGCCAGCAGTTACTTGCGGGGGTCCCAAGAGACCCAGTACTTC CASSYLRGSQETQYF
15 . TRBJ2-5 . TRBV6-5 TGTGCCAGCAGTTACTCGGGGGTGAGCGGAGAGACCCAGTACTTC CASSYSGVSGETQYF
14 many TRBJ2-2 . TRBV7-8 TGTGCCAGCAGCTTTATCCAGATCACCGGGGAGCTGTTTTTT CASSFIQITGELFF
15 few TRBJ2-7 . TRBV5-4 TGTGCCAGCAGCTTGGAGACCTCTCAGACGCGGGAGCAGTACTTC CASSLETSQTREQYF
17 . TRBJ2-3 TRBD2 TRBV9 TGTGCCAGCACCCCAGAGCGGTGGACTAGCGGCACAGATACGCAGTATTTT CASTPERWTSGTDTQYF
12 large TRBJ1-5 . TRBV5-4 TGTGCCAGCAGCTTGGGGGATCAGCCCCAGCATTTT CASSLGDQPQHF
15 . TRBJ1-2 . TRBV6-5 TGTGCCAGCAGTTACTCTGAGACAGGAACGTATGGCTACACCTTC CASSYSETGTYGYTF